The source of this TCR beta chain is a study of blood T cells in healthy people across ages. Study-wide points: Older age coincided with a roughly linear decline in TCR beta diversity per million T cells. Estimated diversity, derived from one million T cells, was regarded as an underestimate.

Together with a sample-barcoded 5' primer, a J-beta primer mix was included in a second PCR lasting about 6 to 11 cycles. Each CDR3 protein is one row after TCRdb ran MiXCR on the 5' RACE reads. Of about 1 million distinct CDR3 sequences listed, almost 25% are singletons. Of note for this clonotype: Its specificity is not known.

This sample was also put to use in a study of T cells of mothers and their children. From that report: The donor cohort consisted of three healthy Caucasian mothers and their six children. For unrelated pairs as for related ones, thymic selection shapes TCR recombination output similarly.

Sample: blood. The sequence was obtained from a girl aged 2 to 9 in good health.

In DNA, the CDR3 is TGCAGCGTTGAGGTCTCGACTAGCGGGAGCCCCAATGAGCAGTTCTTC. Residues: CSVEVSTSGSPNEQFF. V usage is TRBV29-1 and J usage is TRBJ2-1; 12 bases align to TRBD2. Germline V CDR1 and CDR2: SQVTM, ANQGSEA. V lost 3 bases and J lost 6; bases outside the gene matches: 9. This CDR3 contains 16 residues.